Following are 18 T cell receptor beta chains from one sample sequenced in a study of radiotherapy plus CTLA-4 blockade in lung cancer. Clones were read by immunoSEQ multiplex PCR, and TCRdb kept only the in-frame ones, dropping some. The data hold about 76,000 clones, with 70% to 85% observed a single time. The specimen comprised peripheral blood, sampled from a patient treated with radiotherapy plus ipilimumab. The receptor source for this set is a human donor with non-small cell lung cancer who had stable disease on radiotherapy plus ipilimumab.

The chain has TRBV25-1 and TRBJ2-7; the match to TRBD1 covers 8 bases. CDR3 length: 17 amino acids. V was clipped by 4 bases and J by 4 bases; unmatched bases: 15. CDR1 is MGHDK, CDR2 SYGVNS, per germline. CDR3 nucleotide sequence: TGTGCCAGCAGTGGTCGGACAGGGACTGTTAGGGCGTACGAGCAGTACTTC. It translates to CASSGRTGTVRAYEQYF.

The chain is built from TRBV18 and TRBJ1-4; TRBD1 aligns across 7 bases. After removal of 0 bases from V and 7 bases from J, the junction contained 11 bases not matched to a gene. Looked up from germline, CDR1 is KGHSH and CDR2 is LQKENI. The CDR3 length is 17 residues. The CDR3 DNA reads as TGTGCCAGCTCACCACCCAGGGCCCTCAGGGGGAGTGAAAAACTGTTTTTT. This gives the protein CASSPPRALRGSEKLFF.

This clone was picked up a small number of times. The CDR3, as DNA: TGTGCCAGCAGCCCCCGAGCTAGCGGATTCTACGAGCAGTACTTC. Protein: CASSPRASGFYEQYF. V gene TRBV11-1 combines with J gene TRBJ2-7; the match to TRBD2 covers 7 bases. The CDR3 has 15 residues. The V segment lost 5 bases and the J segment 3 bases; nucleotides outside the gene matches: 10. Germline-derived CDR1 and CDR2 are SGHAT and FQDESV (reference sequence).

The V gene is TRBV6-5, the J gene TRBJ2-4; 9 positions agree with TRBD1. Germline CDR1 and CDR2: MNHEY and SVGAGI. The CDR3 runs to 14 residues. J lost 4 bases, V lost 7 bases, and 5 bases had no gene match. As DNA, the CDR3 is TGTGCCAGCACGGACAGGGGTAGGAAAAACATTCAGTACTTC. This sequence encodes CASTDRGRKNIQYF.

The chain joins TRBV30 to TRBJ1-2, with 8 nucleotides matching TRBD1. Germline trimming cut 4 bases from V and 2 bases from J; bases unmatched to any gene: 9. The CDR3 length is 15 residues. Per germline, CDR1 GTSNPN and CDR2 SVGIG (reference sequence). CDR3 sequence (DNA): TGTGCCTGGACTGTGACAGGGGTCCCCAACTATGGCTACACCTTC. The encoded protein is CAWTVTGVPNYGYTF.

The V call is TRBV19, the J call TRBJ2-1; 10 bases agree with TRBD2. Germline V gene sequence: CDR1 LNHDA, CDR2 SQIVND (reference sequence). This CDR3 spans 16 amino acids. Trimming took 0 bases from V and 4 from J; bases not matched to a gene: 3. This chain's CDR3 is CASSIEPSGGYNEQFF. The CDR3 DNA is TGTGCCAGTAGTATAGAGCCTAGCGGGGGTTACAATGAGCAGTTCTTC.

Points on this clone: Within the sample, other DNA sequences also encode this same CDR3. The chain employs TRBV20-1 and TRBJ1-1; D gene unclear. V was clipped by 1 base and J by 4 bases, with 4 bases between them. The length of the CDR3 is 11 residues. CDR1 DFQATT and CDR2 SNEGSKA come from the germline V gene (reference sequence). The CDR3 DNA follows: TGCAGTGCTAGAGGCGGCACTGAAGCTTTCTTT. Amino acids: CSARGGTEAFF.

The chain recombines TRBV7-2 with TRBJ1-1, with D maybe TRBD1 (5 bases). CDR3 length: 18 amino acids. V gave up 2 bases and J gave up 3 bases, with 22 bases separating them. Looked up from germline, CDR1 is SGHTA and CDR2 is FQGNSA. The CDR3 region has the DNA TGTGCCAGCAGCTTAAAAGCGGGAACAGGCCCGTTGTACACTGAAGCTTTCTTT. Encoded protein: CASSLKAGTGPLYTEAFF.

The rearrangement joins TRBV28 to TRBJ1-3, with 7 bases fitting TRBD1. Germline loops: CDR1 MDHEN, CDR2 SYDVKM. This CDR3 has 15 residues. After removal of 6 bases from V and 2 bases from J, the junction contained 7 bases not matched to a gene. Here the CDR3 DNA reads TGTGCCAGCAGCCTGACAGGGTTCGCTGGAAACACCATATATTTT. Translation gives CASSLTGFAGNTIYF.

The chain carries TRBV7-6 and TRBJ2-1; 10 bases match TRBD2. Germline CDR1 reads SGHVS; CDR2 reads FNYEAQ. CDR3 length: 17 amino acids. Unmatched junction bases numbered 15, after V lost 5 bases and J lost 8 bases. The CDR3, as DNA: TGTGCCAGCAGCGCAACGGGGGGTAGCGGGAGGAGTGATGAGCAGTTCTTC. Residues: CASSATGGSGRSDEQFF.

V and J are TRBV7-8 and TRBJ2-3; 10 bases are shared with TRBD2. Germline CDR1 reads SGHVS; CDR2 reads FQNEAQ. The CDR3 is 15 amino acids. Trimming removed 6 bases from V and 0 bases from J; junction bases left unmatched: 3. The CDR3 sequence: CASRRGLASTDTQYF. CDR3 coding DNA: TGTGCCAGCAGGAGGGGACTAGCGAGCACAGATACGCAGTATTTT.

The J gene is TRBJ1-5, the V gene TRBV19; 7 bases align to TRBD1. Germline trimming cut 7 bases from V and 4 bases from J; bases unmatched to any gene: 13. The V gene's germline CDR1 is LNHDA and CDR2 SQIVND (reference sequence). This CDR3 spans 16 amino acids. The CDR3 nucleotides read TGTGCCAGTACCGGGAAAGGGGGCAAAACAAATCAGCCCCAGCATTTT. It translates to CASTGKGGKTNQPQHF. Combining the CDR3 with reference TRBV19 and TRBJ1-5 gives the whole variable domain DGGITQSPKYLFRKEGQNVTLSCEQNLNHDAMYWYRQDPGQGLRLIYYSQIVNDFQKGDIAEGYSVSREKKESFPLTVTSAQKNPTAFYLCASTGKGGKTNQPQHFGDGTRLSIL.

V gene TRBV4-1 combines with J gene TRBJ2-7, with a weak D call TRBD1 (6 bases). CDR1 and CDR2 (germline): MGHRA, YSYEKL. The CDR3 has 15 amino acids. The V gene lost 1 base and the J gene lost 0 bases, with 10 bases spanning the gap. CDR3 sequence: CASSQGGGFSYEQYF. The DNA for the CDR3 is TGCGCCAGCAGCCAAGGAGGGGGTTTCTCCTACGAGCAGTACTTC.

The genes are TRBV28 and TRBJ1-5, with 8 bases lining up with TRBD1. This CDR3 comprises 12 residues. V lost 8 bases to trimming and J lost 4 bases; unmatched junction nucleotides: 1. The V gene's germline CDR1 is MDHEN and CDR2 SYDVKM. The CDR3 DNA sequence: TGTGCCAGCTGGACAGGGAATCAGCCCCAGCATTTT. As protein: CASWTGNQPQHF. The full variable domain, in which reference TRBV28 and TRBJ1-5 provide the parts outside the CDR3, is DVKVTQSSRYLVKRTGEKVFLECVQDMDHENMFWYRQDPGLGLRLIYFSYDVKMKEKGDIPEGYSVSREKKERFSLILESASTNQTSMYLCASWTGNQPQHFGDGTRLSIL.

This clone has a single count. The chain has TRBV9 and TRBJ2-1; maybe TRBD2 (6 bases). Germline V gene sequence: CDR1 SGDLS, CDR2 YYNGEE. V dropped 4 bases and J dropped 0 bases, with 11 bases sitting between them. CDR3 length: 15 residues. The CDR3 protein is CASSYQTSSYNEQFF. The CDR3 nucleotides read TGTGCCAGCAGCTACCAGACTAGCTCCTACAATGAGCAGTTCTTC.

The V gene is TRBV29-1, the J gene TRBJ1-2; no firm D call. The ends were cut back, 0 bases at V and 7 bases at J, with 12 bases in the middle. Germline V gene sequence: CDR1 SQVTM, CDR2 ANQGSEA. The CDR3 has 13 residues. CDR3 bases: TGCAGCGTTGAAGATCTAATTCGGGGTGGCTACACCTTC. Encoded protein: CSVEDLIRGGYTF.

V and J are TRBV11-2 and TRBJ2-1, with TRBD2 identical over 8 bases. The CDR3 is 16 amino acids. CDR1 and CDR2 from the germline V gene are SGHAT and FQNNGV. V dropped 1 base and J dropped 4; count of bases not matched to a gene: 6. In nucleotides, the CDR3 is TGTGCCAGCAGCTTAGGATATAGCGGGGTATACAATGAGCAGTTCTTC. It is translated as CASSLGYSGVYNEQFF.

The CDR3 nucleotides read TGTGCCAGCAGCTTAGACGCGACTTCCTACAATGAGCAGTTCTTC. Its translation is CASSLDATSYNEQFF. V gene TRBV7-2 combines with J gene TRBJ2-1; D remains ambiguous. CDR3 length equals 15 residues. Germline V gene lookup returns CDR1 SGHTA and CDR2 FQGNSA. V lost 1 base, J lost 1 base, and 8 bases lay in between.